A single sample is the source of the 5 T cell receptor beta chains below, sequenced in a study of T cell responses to AZD1222 COVID-19 vaccine. Libraries were prepared by immunoSEQ multiplex PCR; TCRdb keeps only in-frame clonotypes and omits some of them. The sample lists approximately 190,000 clones; about 89% were seen once. The sample was peripheral blood, taken on day 0 of MenACWY control vaccination. The receptors here all came from an adult in good health.

The CDR3 sequence: CARSLAGGWGTQYF. The CDR3 DNA follows: TGTGCCAGAAGCTTGGCGGGGGGTTGGGGTACGCAGTATTTT. V gene TRBV5-3 combines with J gene TRBJ2-3; TRBD2 aligns across 7 bases. TRBV5-3 is filed as an ORF, its function uncertain. V lost 0 bases and J lost 8; bases outside the gene matches: 6. The CDR3 runs to 14 residues.

The chain carries TRBV28 and TRBJ2-3; TRBD2 is a possible D gene (7 bases). Germline CDR1 and CDR2: MDHEN and SYDVKM. Trimming took 6 bases from V and 1 from J, leaving 20 bases between them. This CDR3 has 17 residues. Written as DNA, the CDR3 is TGTGCCAGCAGCCCCCTCGGGGGCGGGAGCCGCACAGATACGCAGTATTTT. It yields the protein CASSPLGGGSRTDTQYF.

The chain combines TRBV3-1 (or the pseudogene TRBV3-2) with TRBJ1-4; D gene uncertain. CDR1 and CDR2 (germline): LGHDT, YNNKEL (reference sequence). The CDR3 spans 13 residues. Trimming left V 3 bases short and J 11 bases short, with 13 bases between. The CDR3 loop reads CASSQGSSGKLFF. As DNA, the CDR3 is TGTGCCAGCAGCCAGGGGTCGTCCGGGAAACTGTTTTTT.

The chain links TRBV7-9 to TRBJ2-3; 14 bases match TRBD2. The CDR3 is 17 amino acids. The trim removed 2 bases at V and 4 bases at J, leaving 5 bases unmatched. The germline CDR1 and CDR2 sequences are SEHNR and FQNEAQ (reference sequence). For the CDR3, the DNA is TGTGCCAGCAGCTTAACCGGGACTAGCGGGGGATCAGATACGCAGTATTTT. Its protein is CASSLTGTSGGSDTQYF.

The V and J genes are TRBV7-3 and TRBJ1-1, with a possible D match to TRBD1 (6 bases). The germline CDR1 and CDR2 sequences are SGHTA and FQGTGA. V lost 4 bases and J lost 5, with 14 bases in between. The CDR3 consists of 14 residues. This CDR3 is CASSSDQGGTEAFF. For the CDR3, the DNA is TGTGCCAGCAGCTCCGACCAAGGGGGAACTGAAGCTTTCTTT.